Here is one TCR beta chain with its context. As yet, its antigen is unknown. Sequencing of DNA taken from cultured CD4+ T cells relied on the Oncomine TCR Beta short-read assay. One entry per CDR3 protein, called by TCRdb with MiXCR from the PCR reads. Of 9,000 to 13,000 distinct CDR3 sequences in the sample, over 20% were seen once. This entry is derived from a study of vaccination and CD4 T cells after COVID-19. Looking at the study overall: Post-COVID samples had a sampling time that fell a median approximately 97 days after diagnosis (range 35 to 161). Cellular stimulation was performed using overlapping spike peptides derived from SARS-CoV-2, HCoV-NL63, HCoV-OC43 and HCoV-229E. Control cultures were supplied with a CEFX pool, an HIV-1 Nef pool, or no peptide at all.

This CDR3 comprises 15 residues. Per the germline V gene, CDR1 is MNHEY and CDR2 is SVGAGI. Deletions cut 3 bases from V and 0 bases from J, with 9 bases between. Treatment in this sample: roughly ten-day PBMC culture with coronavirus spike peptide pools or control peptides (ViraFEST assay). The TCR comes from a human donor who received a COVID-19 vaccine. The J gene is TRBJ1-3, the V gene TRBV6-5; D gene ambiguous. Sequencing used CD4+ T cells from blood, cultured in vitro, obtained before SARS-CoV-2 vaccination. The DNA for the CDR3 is TGTGCCAGCAGTTATGGCGCGAGCTCTGGAAACACCATATATTTT. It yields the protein CASSYGASSGNTIYF.